This T cell receptor (beta chain) was captured by sequencing in a study of Tregs in tolerant kidney transplant recipients. Study outcomes and limitations: Biological reproducibility was not directly addressed, but technical replication error appeared minimal. The most relevant donor-specific Treg TCRbeta repertoire apparently came from expansion with activated donor B cells.

The method was immunoSEQ multiplex PCR; TCRdb's version includes in-frame clones alone and lacks a portion of them. The sample contains about 83,000 clones, approximately 98% of which appear only once. As regards this clone: Its target is unknown.

The V and J ends lost 4 bases and 5 bases respectively, with 12 bases between them. The CDR3 totals 13 residues. Looked up from germline, CDR1 is MNHNY and CDR2 is SVGAGI (reference sequence). The material sequenced was CD4+ T cells from blood, taken before the transplant. The chain has TRBV6-6 and TRBJ2-7; D perhaps matches TRBD1 (7 bases). This receptor was identified in a human donor who received a combined kidney and bone marrow transplant. CDR3 bases: TGTGCCAGCAGTTCGACAGGGAGGAACGAGCAGTACTTC. As protein: CASSSTGRNEQYF.